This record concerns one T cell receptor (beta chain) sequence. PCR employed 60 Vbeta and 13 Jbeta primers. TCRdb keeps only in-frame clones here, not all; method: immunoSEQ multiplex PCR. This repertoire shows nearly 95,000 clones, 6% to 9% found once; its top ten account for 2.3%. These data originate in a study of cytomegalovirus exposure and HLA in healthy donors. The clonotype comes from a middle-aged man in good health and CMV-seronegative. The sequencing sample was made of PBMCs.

This CDR3 reads CASSHTSGGSGELFF. CDR3 DNA: TGTGCCAGCAGTCATACTAGCGGGGGGTCCGGGGAGCTGTTTTTT. This chain joins TRBV6-1 and TRBJ2-2; TRBD2 agrees at 12 bases. After removal of 5 bases from V and 6 bases from J, the junction contained 4 bases not matched to a gene. The CDR3 consists of 15 residues. The germline V gene encodes CDR1 MNHNS and CDR2 SASEGT.